Listed here is a single TCR beta chain. In this sample, this clone turned up a few times. Its antigen is currently not known. One base away there is no much larger clone; base qualities are not given. TCRbeta CDR3 regions were amplified from genomic DNA by means of the immunoSEQ Assay, a bias-controlled multiplex PCR. The original pipeline was this. Nucleated cell counts per sample were estimated from amplification of reference gene primers within the assay. To quantify the absolute abundance of each unique TCRbeta CDR3 rearrangement, sequence reads were collapsed and filtered. For each sample, productive Simpson clonality was calculated by taking the square root of Simpson's diversity index across productive rearrangements. TCRdb's version of the immuneACCESS table is confined to in-frame rearrangements and falls short of the full clone set. An unresolved V gene accounts for under half of the shortfall where checked; the remainder is of unknown origin. That table gives V, J and clone size, and the DNA gave D and trimming. This sample has about 89,000 clones in its table, and about two thirds of those were observed once. The leading ten clones occupy 13% to 15% of the sample.

The sample originates from a study of blood T cell repertoires in COVID-19 (dated by TCRdb to the early 2020s). Notes on the research overall: The collaborator samples originated in the United States, Italy and Spain and spanned the acute and convalescent phases of COVID-19. Deeply sampled blood TCRbeta repertoires from subjects exposed to, actively infected with, or recovered from COVID-19 were included in the dataset. The repertoires were released in a freely available public database meant as a resource for research on the immune response to SARS-CoV-2. The samples were drawn from two sources: the first 160 participants of the ongoing ImmuneRACE study, and 950 to 1,500 subjects contributed by 6 global collaborators. HLA class I and class II types, where available, came from metadata supplied by the sample provider rather than from assay-based typing. The material from the prospective study consisted of cDNA or gDNA derived from T cells, B-cell-depleted T cells, or PBMCs. Sample metadata almost always included a de-identified subject ID, COVID-19 status, age in years and sex.

Broad study findings and their caveats: The amount of clinical and demographic metadata varied by source and participant and was provided uncurated.

The CDR3 contains 15 residues, cysteine and phenylalanine counted. CDR3 DNA only is kept here, 45 bases in frame from base 1. The trim is 0 bases for V and 0 bases for J, with a gap of 9 bases between the germline ends. Via the germline V gene, CDR1 is SGHRS and CDR2 YFSETQ. The collaborating institutions used their own protocols to collect whole blood in K2EDTA tubes. For TCRbeta analysis, collaborators shipped samples in one of three forms: frozen whole blood, isolated PBMCs, or DNA extracted from either of those sample types. The sequence is built from TRBV5-1 and TRBJ2-5; no confident D gene assignment can be made. Source material: peripheral blood. The source of this sequence is a woman older than 75 with acute or convalescent COVID-19. The base sequence is TGCGCCAGCAGCTTGGGCAGATCGTACCAAGAGACCCAGTACTTC. Protein translation: CASSLGRSYQETQYF.